A single T cell receptor beta chain is shown here with its context. What it binds is unknown. The CDR3 is 13 amino acids. Germline CDR1 reads SGDLS; CDR2 reads YYNGEE. V gave up 0 bases and J gave up 3 bases, with 7 bases separating them. The sample comes from a study of cytomegalovirus exposure and HLA in healthy donors. About the study: The early release's HLA-typed donors yielded 65 million to 85 million unique TCRs. Broader study findings: Some public TCRs appeared in many individuals, while most sequences were rare. CMV antigen specificity of three CMV-associated chains was confirmed in vitro. Previous analysis showed most TCR beta V segments were productive about 87% or about 30% of the time.

The primer mix had 60 Vbeta and 13 Jbeta primers. Sequenced by immunoSEQ multiplex PCR; TCRdb stores in-frame clones only, minus some. The profile shows about 160,000 clones, 70% to 80% of them singletons. This sequence joins TRBV9 and TRBJ2-7, with D perhaps matching TRBD1 (6 bases). The sequencing sample was made of PBMCs. The TCR comes from a man aged 50-60 years in good health and CMV-seropositive. CDR3 nucleotides: TGTGCCAGCAGCGTAGCGGACAGCTACGAGCAGTACTTC. Translated, it gives CASSVADSYEQYF. The whole variable domain, remainder taken from reference TRBV9 and TRBJ2-7, is DSGVTQTPKHLITATGQRVTLRCSPRSGDLSVYWYQQSLDQGLQFLIQYYNGEERAKGNILERFSAQQFPDLHSELNLSSLELGDSALYFCASSVADSYEQYFGPGTRLTVT.